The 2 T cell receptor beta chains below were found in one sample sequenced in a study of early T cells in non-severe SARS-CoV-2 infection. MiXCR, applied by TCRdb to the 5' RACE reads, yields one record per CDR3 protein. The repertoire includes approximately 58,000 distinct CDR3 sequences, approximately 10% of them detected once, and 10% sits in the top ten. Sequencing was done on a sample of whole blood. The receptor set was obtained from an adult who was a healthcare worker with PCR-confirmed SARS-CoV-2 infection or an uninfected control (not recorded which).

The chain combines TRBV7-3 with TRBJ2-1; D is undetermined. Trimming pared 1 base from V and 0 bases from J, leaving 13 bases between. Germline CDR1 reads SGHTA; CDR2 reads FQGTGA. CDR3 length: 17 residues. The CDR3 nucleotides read TGTGCCAGCAGCTTAAGTGGGCGGTCTAGCTCCTACAATGAGCAGTTCTTC. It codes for CASSLSGRSSSYNEQFF.

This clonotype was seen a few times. The CDR3, as DNA: TGTGCCAGCAGCCCGGGCCCCTTGGATACGCAGTATTTT. Residues: CASSPGPLDTQYF. The chain recombines TRBV7-9 with TRBJ2-3; D remains unclear. Germline values: CDR1 SEHNR, CDR2 FQNEAQ (reference sequence). V was cut by 5 bases and J by 6 bases, with 12 bases left in between. This CDR3 has 13 amino acids.